Listed below are T cell receptor beta chains from one sample, sequenced in a study of TIL therapy for anti-PD-1-resistant metastatic lung cancer. The table came from immunoSEQ multiplex PCR; TCRdb's copy has only in-frame clones and leaves some out. This sample carries about 26,000 clones, 55% to 75% of them seen once, and the ten largest clones take about 7.4%. Sample: tumor tissue, taken at baseline. The receptors were sampled from a person between 25 and 80 years old with non-small cell lung cancer. Both conserved end residues are part of each CDR3. A D gene is named only where the DNA matches it firmly. Size tells how often a clone was seen (once, few, many) or the class of an expanded clone, and some rows leave it out.

>NA|NA|TRBJ2-5|TRBV5-6
CASSPDTAGAQYF
TGTGCCAGCAGCCCCGATACCGCCGGGGCCCAGTACTTC
>NA|NA|TRBJ1-4|TRBV10-3
CAIRENEKLFF
TGTGCCATCAGAGAAAATGAAAAACTGTTTTTT
>NA|NA|TRBJ1-1|TRBV7-3
CASRTEPNTEAFF
TGTGCCAGCAGAACCGAGCCGAACACTGAAGCTTTCTTT
>NA|TRBD1|TRBJ2-5|TRBV5-6
CASSSSGTGVETQYF
TGTGCCAGCAGCTCATCCGGGACAGGGGTAGAGACCCAGTACTTC
>NA|NA|TRBJ1-3|TRBV7-2
CASSFYRDSGNTIYF
TGTGCCAGCAGCTTCTATAGAGACTCTGGAAACACCATATATTTT
>NA|TRBD2|TRBJ2-7|TRBV7-2
CASSLFGPAGAYPYEQYF
TGTGCCAGCAGCTTATTCGGTCCAGCGGGGGCCTACCCCTACGAGCAGTACTTC
>NA|NA|TRBJ1-2|TRBV7-9
CASSLQEVYGYTF
TGTGCCAGCAGCTTACAGGAAGTCTATGGCTACACCTTC
>NA|TRBD2|TRBJ2-7|TRBV5-4
CASSLGGSGGLYEQYF
TGTGCCAGCAGCTTAGGGGGGAGCGGGGGCCTTTACGAGCAGTACTTC
>NA|NA|TRBJ2-5|TRBV6-1
CASKSTGLVLETQYF
TGTGCCAGCAAGTCAACAGGGTTGGTTTTGGAGACCCAGTACTTC
>NA|TRBD1|TRBJ2-7|TRBV7-9
CASSPPTGGSYEQYF
TGTGCCAGCAGCCCCCCGACAGGGGGATCCTACGAGCAGTACTTC
>NA|NA|TRBJ1-1|TRBV7-3
CASSQDPQLSAFF
TGTGCCAGCAGCCAAGACCCCCAGTTATCAGCTTTCTTT
>NA|NA|TRBJ1-6|TRBV2
CASSQDYSPLHF
TGTGCCAGCAGTCAAGATTATTCACCCCTCCACTTT
>NA|NA|TRBJ1-4|TRBV7-9
CASSLALTGNHNEKLFF
TGTGCCAGCAGCTTAGCGCTTACAGGGAATCATAATGAAAAACTGTTTTTT
>once|TRBD2|TRBJ2-5|TRBV7-6
CASSPPQRGGRETQYF
TGTGCCAGCAGCCCCCCCCAGCGGGGGGGCCGGGAGACCCAGTACTTC
>NA|TRBD1|TRBJ1-2|TRBV5-6
CASSLGDSLFYGYTF
TGTGCCAGCAGCTTAGGGGACAGTCTTTTCTATGGCTACACCTTC
>NA|TRBD1|TRBJ1-2|TRBV9
CASSPRTGDYGYTF
TGTGCCAGCAGCCCTCGGACAGGGGACTATGGCTACACCTTC
>NA|TRBD1|TRBJ1-2|TRBV5-1
CASSPTGQGRGYTF
TGCGCCAGCAGCCCCACGGGACAGGGCCGGGGCTACACCTTC
>NA|NA|TRBJ2-7|TRBV7-8
CASSLAISEQYF
TGTGCCAGCAGCTTAGCCATTTCCGAGCAGTACTTC
>once|NA|TRBJ2-5|TRBV30
CAWSVGETQYF
TGTGCCTGGAGTGTAGGGGAGACCCAGTACTTC
>NA|NA|TRBJ1-2|TRBV6-1
CASSYGSYGYTF
TGTGCCAGCAGCTACGGATCGTATGGCTACACCTTC
>NA|NA|TRBJ2-1|TRBV1
CTSSPSGGVGEQFF
TGCACCAGCAGCCCTAGCGGGGGGGTTGGTGAGCAGTTCTTC